This TCR beta chain was captured in a study of blood T cell repertoires in COVID-19. Study context: The samples span acute and convalescent COVID-19 from the United States, Italy and Spain. The analysed material was cDNA or gDNA that came from T cells, B-cell-depleted T cells, or PBMCs.

Germline CDR1 reads SGDLS; CDR2 reads YYNGEE. The V end was cut by 1 base, the J end by 6 bases, with 12 bases between. The CDR3 is made up of 14 amino acids. In the case of this clone: This sample includes further DNA sequences coding for the same CDR3.

In the authors' methods: Nucleated cell number was recorded as an estimate derived from reference gene primer amplification. Sequencing was performed with immunoSEQ multiplex PCR; in TCRdb, only in-frame clones are kept and a portion is missing. The V and J calls and clone size were taken over from that table, and D and trimming were inferred from the DNA. The repertoire holds 100,000 to 150,000 clones, about four fifths seen once, with around 11% in the top ten. This receptor was obtained from a man aged 60-69 years with acute or convalescent COVID-19. The chain carries TRBV9 and TRBJ2-3; TRBD2 is a possible D gene (5 bases). Sequencing was performed on peripheral blood. The DNA of the CDR3 is TGTGCCAGCAGCGTAAGCGGTTCTGGGGATACGCAGTATTTT. It specifies CASSVSGSGDTQYF.